The rows below give T cell receptor beta chains drawn from one sample of a study of T cell responses to AZD1222 COVID-19 vaccine. Only in-frame clones appear in the TCRdb table, and some are missing; sequencing was by immunoSEQ multiplex PCR. Of fewer than 75,000 clones in the sample, about 89% are singletons; the top ten hold 6.3%. Specimen: peripheral blood, collected 28 days after the second dose of the MenACWY control vaccine. These receptor sequences come from an adult who received the MenACWY meningococcal vaccine as a control. CDR3s include the opening cysteine and the closing phenylalanine or tryptophan. D genes are given only for firm matches. Only part of the rows carry a size: once, few, many, or a class if the clone is expanded.

j_call,v_call,d_call,clone_size,cdr3_nt,cdr3_aa
TRBJ1-6,TRBV27,NA,NA,TGTGCCAGCAGTTTAGGGATACATTCACCCCTCCACTTT,CASSLGIHSPLHF
TRBJ1-2,TRBV28,NA,NA,TGTGCCAGCAGTGTACAGCCCCTATTCTATGGCTACACCTTC,CASSVQPLFYGYTF
TRBJ2-2,TRBV5-1,TRBD1,NA,TGCGCCAGCAGCACCATGAGGACAGGCACCGGGGAGCTGTTTTTT,CASSTMRTGTGELFF
TRBJ2-2,TRBV2,NA,NA,TGTGCCAGCAAAAGGACAGACACCGGGGAGCTGTTTTTT,CASKRTDTGELFF
TRBJ1-2,TRBV12-5,NA,NA,TGTGCTAGTGGTTTCGCCCCGACAGTCGTCTATGGCTACACCTTC,CASGFAPTVVYGYTF
TRBJ1-1,TRBV7-8,NA,NA,TGTGCCAGCAGCTTATGGACAGACGATTTAGGGGAAGCTTTCTTT,CASSLWTDDLGEAFF
TRBJ1-1,TRBV2,NA,NA,TGTGCCAGCAGTGAATTCGGAGAAAACCCAGCTGAAGCTTTCTTT,CASSEFGENPAEAFF
TRBJ1-1,TRBV10-3,NA,few,TGTGCCATCAGGAGAGAGGGGGTGTTCACTGAAGCTTTCTTT,CAIRREGVFTEAFF
TRBJ1-2,TRBV5-4,NA,NA,TGTGCCAGCAGCTTCCAGGGTAGCTATGGCTACACCTTC,CASSFQGSYGYTF
TRBJ2-2,TRBV6-5,NA,NA,TGTGCCAGCAGTTACTCCTGGGTGGGGGAGCTGTTTTTT,CASSYSWVGELFF
TRBJ1-2,TRBV6-2/TRBV6-3,NA,NA,TGTGCCAGCAGTTACCCCAGGGCCTTCTATGGCTACACCTTC,CASSYPRAFYGYTF
TRBJ1-3,TRBV5-1,TRBD1,NA,TGCGCCAGCAGTGCGGAGACAGGGTACTCTGGAAACACCATATATTTT,CASSAETGYSGNTIYF
TRBJ2-1,TRBV18,TRBD2,NA,TGTGCCAGCTCACAAACTGACCGGACTAGCGGGACGATGTCGTCCTACAATGAGCAGTTCTTC,CASSQTDRTSGTMSSYNEQFF
TRBJ2-1,TRBV9,NA,NA,TGTGCCAGCAGCGCAGTCAATGAGCAGTTCTTC,CASSAVNEQFF
TRBJ2-3,TRBV5-1,NA,NA,TGCGCCAGCAGCACTCTTGGGAATCCCACAGATACGCAGTATTTT,CASSTLGNPTDTQYF
TRBJ1-2,TRBV7-2,NA,few,TGTGCCAGCAGCTTAACCTTTTCCGTCTGGGCCGATGGCTACACCTTC,CASSLTFSVWADGYTF
TRBJ1-5,TRBV2,NA,once,TGTGCCAGCAGTGACGTAGGGGTGGGCAATCAGCCCCAGCATTTT,CASSDVGVGNQPQHF
TRBJ1-3,TRBV28,NA,once,TGTGCCAGCAGCACTGTAGGAAACACCATATATTTT,CASSTVGNTIYF
TRBJ1-1,TRBV3-1/TRBV3-2,TRBD1,NA,TGTGCCAGCAGCCAAGTGCGGGACAGGGTGATCGGTTTTTCTCGGTCTGAAGCTTTCTTT,CASSQVRDRVIGFSRSEAFF
TRBJ2-5,TRBV27,TRBD1,NA,TGTGCCAGCAGTTTAGGAATCGGGACAGGGGGCCCCCAGTACTTC,CASSLGIGTGGPQYF
TRBJ1-2,TRBV27,NA,NA,TGTGCCAGCAGTCCCCGGACCGGGAACTATGGCTACACCTTC,CASSPRTGNYGYTF
TRBJ1-1,TRBV3-1/TRBV3-2,NA,NA,TGTGCCAGCAGCCCCCGGAGCCGCAGGACTCTTAACACTGAAGCTTTCTTT,CASSPRSRRTLNTEAFF